This passage covers 18 T cell receptor beta chains from one sample sequenced in a study of blood T cell repertoires in COVID-19. The table came from immunoSEQ multiplex PCR; TCRdb's copy has only in-frame clones and leaves some out. Of about 44,000 clones in the sample, under 90% are singletons; the top ten hold roughly two fifths. Material: peripheral blood. The origin of the receptors is a human donor in a cohort sampled during active COVID-19.

V gene TRBV5-1 combines with J gene TRBJ1-2; 7 bases match TRBD1. The CDR3 is 13 amino acids. The germline V gene encodes CDR1 SGHRS and CDR2 YFSETQ. With V trimmed by 4 bases and J by 5 bases, 5 bases remained unmatched. The CDR3: CASSLGGGYGYTF. CDR3 nucleotides: TGCGCCAGCAGCCTAGGGGGCGGGTATGGCTACACCTTC.

The chain combines TRBV4-2 with TRBJ2-6; no definite D call. This CDR3 spans 15 amino acids. Germline-derived CDR1 and CDR2 are LGHNA and YNFKEQ. Trimming took off 1 base at V and 0 bases at J, with 4 bases between the two ends. The CDR3 is CASSQGLSGANVLTF. The CDR3 DNA follows: TGTGCCAGCAGCCAAGGGCTCTCTGGGGCCAACGTCCTGACTTTC.

The rearrangement links TRBV19 to TRBJ1-1, with TRBD1 matching 9 bases. V gave up 8 bases and J gave up 5 bases; unmatched junction bases: 12. The CDR3 totals 15 residues. Germline CDR1 LNHDA, CDR2 SQIVND (reference sequence). In nucleotides, the CDR3 is TGTGCCAGTTGGGAAGGAGGGACAGGGTGGACTGAAGCTTTCTTT. Translation gives CASWEGGTGWTEAFF.

CDR3 region: CASSLRFGGATEAFF. CDR3 in DNA: TGTGCCAGCAGTTTAAGATTTGGGGGGGCCACTGAAGCTTTCTTT. The chain employs TRBV28 and TRBJ1-1; TRBD1 might be the D (6 bases). This CDR3 comprises 15 residues. Trimming shortened V by 2 bases and J by 4 bases, and 14 bases separated the two germline ends. CDR1 and CDR2 from the germline V gene are MDHEN and SYDVKM. Complete variable domain (other parts from reference TRBV28 and TRBJ1-1): DVKVTQSSRYLVKRTGEKVFLECVQDMDHENMFWYRQDPGLGLRLIYFSYDVKMKEKGDIPEGYSVSREKKERFSLILESASTNQTSMYLCASSLRFGGATEAFFGQGTRLTVV.

This chain joins TRBV19 and TRBJ1-5, with D perhaps TRBD1 (5 bases). The CDR3 runs 13 residues. The V end was cut by 6 bases, the J end by 7 bases, with 13 bases between. Germline V gene data show CDR1 as LNHDA and CDR2 as SQIVND (reference sequence). The CDR3 sequence: CASSLQRDQPQHF. The CDR3 nucleotides read TGTGCCAGTAGCCTTCAGCGGGACCAGCCCCAGCATTTT.

This clone was seen once. The CDR3 protein is CASSLLPGGNNSPLHF. CDR3 bases: TGTGCCAGCAGTTTATTACCGGGGGGGAATAATTCACCCCTCCACTTT. The chain combines TRBV28 with TRBJ1-6, with D perhaps TRBD1 (5 bases). This CDR3 region has 16 residues. V was cut by 1 base and J by 5 bases, with 12 bases left in between. Germline CDR1 is MDHEN and CDR2 is SYDVKM. Using reference TRBV28 and TRBJ1-6 for the parts outside the CDR3, the full variable domain is DVKVTQSSRYLVKRTGEKVFLECVQDMDHENMFWYRQDPGLGLRLIYFSYDVKMKEKGDIPEGYSVSREKKERFSLILESASTNQTSMYLCASSLLPGGNNSPLHFGNGTRLTVT.

The chain is built from TRBV14 and TRBJ2-2; maybe TRBD1 (6 bases). CDR1 SGHDN and CDR2 FVKESK come from the germline V gene. V was shortened by 8 bases and J by 7 bases, with 11 bases between the two germline ends. The CDR3 length is 12 residues. The CDR3 DNA sequence: TGTGCCAGCGGTCCGGGACACGGGGAGCTGTTTTTT. Encoded protein: CASGPGHGELFF.

This clone was counted a few times. The rearrangement links TRBV24-1 to TRBJ1-5, with TRBD1 matching over 11 bases. The germline CDR1 and CDR2 sequences are KGHDR and SFDVKD. V lost 6 bases and J lost 0; bases outside the gene matches: 12. The CDR3 runs 19 residues. CDR3 amino acids: CATSPGRPGQGDSNQPQHF. The CDR3, as DNA: TGTGCCACCAGTCCCGGGCGACCGGGACAGGGGGATAGCAATCAGCCCCAGCATTTT.

The table lists this clone with a few counts. The chain has TRBV27 and TRBJ2-2, with TRBD2 matching 10 bases. This CDR3 region has 15 residues. Germline trimming cut 6 bases from V and 4 bases from J; bases unmatched to any gene: 5. The germline gives CDR1 MNHEY, CDR2 SMNVEV (reference sequence). This CDR3 reads CASRSLAGATGELFF. In DNA, the CDR3 is TGTGCCAGCAGAAGTCTAGCGGGGGCCACCGGGGAGCTGTTTTTT.

The chain employs TRBV2 and TRBJ2-5; 7 nucleotides align to TRBD2. Germline V gene lookup returns CDR1 SNHLY and CDR2 FYNNEI. Trimming at V came to 7 bases and at J to 0 bases, leaving 14 bases not matched to a gene. CDR3 length equals 17 residues. This CDR3 is CASNPESTSAYQETQYF. Written as DNA, the CDR3 is TGTGCCAGCAATCCGGAGTCTACTAGCGCGTACCAAGAGACCCAGTACTTC.

CDR3 loop: CASSQEFARDTQYF. The DNA for the CDR3 is TGCGCCAGCAGCCAAGAGTTTGCCCGGGATACGCAGTATTTT. J is TRBJ2-3 and V is TRBV4-3; D gene ambiguous. CDR3 length: 14 amino acids. V gave up 0 bases and J gave up 6 bases, with 10 bases separating them. Germline CDR1 and CDR2: LGHNA and YSLEER.

This chain links TRBV18 with TRBJ1-4, with 9 bases identical to TRBD1. Germline V gives CDR1 KGHSH, CDR2 LQKENI. The V segment lost 3 bases and the J segment 9 bases; nucleotides outside the gene matches: 2. The CDR3 totals 13 residues. CDR3 amino acids: CASSPGQGKKLFF. The CDR3 DNA is TGTGCCAGCTCACCGGGACAGGGAAAAAAACTGTTTTTT.

The rearrangement uses TRBV7-9 and TRBJ2-2; TRBD2 is a possible D gene (5 bases). Trimming took off 6 bases at V and 6 bases at J, with 14 bases between the two ends. Germline V gene sequence: CDR1 SEHNR, CDR2 FQNEAQ (reference sequence). The CDR3 covers 14 residues. CDR3 DNA sequence: TGTGCCAGCAGGGATGCGGGTGGGTCCGGGGAGCTGTTTTTT. Encoded protein: CASRDAGGSGELFF.

This chain joins TRBV7-9 and TRBJ1-1; 9 bases fit TRBD1. This CDR3 is built from 14 residues. Germline-derived CDR1 and CDR2 are SEHNR and FQNEAQ (reference sequence). V shed 1 base and J 7 bases; nucleotides not matched to a gene: 4. CDR3 bases: TGTGCCAGCAGCTTAGAAGGGGACAGGGATGAAGCTTTCTTT. The encoded protein is CASSLEGDRDEAFF.

The rearrangement links TRBV7-6 to TRBJ2-3; 9 bases fit TRBD2. The V gene end was trimmed by 0 bases and the J gene end by 6 bases; junction bases not matched to a gene: 10. Germline-derived CDR1 and CDR2 are SGHVS and FNYEAQ. The CDR3 loop spans 17 amino acids. DNA of the CDR3: TGTGCCAGCAGCTTAGCTTCTAGCGGGGTCCGAGGGGATACGCAGTATTTT. Residues: CASSLASSGVRGDTQYF.

V usage is TRBV18 and J usage is TRBJ2-5; TRBD2 might be the D (5 bases). V gave up 8 bases and J gave up 2 bases, with 9 bases separating them. This CDR3 comprises 12 residues. Germline CDR1 is KGHSH and CDR2 is LQKENI. CDR3 sequence: CASTRGQETQYF. The CDR3 DNA sequence: TGTGCCAGCACCCGGGGTCAAGAGACCCAGTACTTC.

The V gene is TRBV6-5, the J gene TRBJ2-7; 8 positions agree with TRBD2. The germline gives CDR1 MNHEY, CDR2 SVGAGI. The CDR3 totals 14 residues. The trim removed 5 bases at V and 7 bases at J, leaving 10 bases unmatched. The CDR3 protein is CASSPSGGNWEQYV. CDR3 coding DNA: TGTGCCAGCAGTCCGAGCGGGGGCAACTGGGAGCAGTACGTC.

The rearrangement links TRBV29-1 to TRBJ2-3; perhaps TRBD2 as D (6 bases). Trimming pared 6 bases from V and 5 bases from J, leaving 15 bases between. Germline CDR1 SQVTM, CDR2 ANQGSEA. CDR3 length: 13 amino acids. This chain's CDR3 is CSVGGDGGDTQYF. The CDR3 DNA is TGCAGCGTGGGGGGAGACGGTGGAGATACGCAGTATTTT.